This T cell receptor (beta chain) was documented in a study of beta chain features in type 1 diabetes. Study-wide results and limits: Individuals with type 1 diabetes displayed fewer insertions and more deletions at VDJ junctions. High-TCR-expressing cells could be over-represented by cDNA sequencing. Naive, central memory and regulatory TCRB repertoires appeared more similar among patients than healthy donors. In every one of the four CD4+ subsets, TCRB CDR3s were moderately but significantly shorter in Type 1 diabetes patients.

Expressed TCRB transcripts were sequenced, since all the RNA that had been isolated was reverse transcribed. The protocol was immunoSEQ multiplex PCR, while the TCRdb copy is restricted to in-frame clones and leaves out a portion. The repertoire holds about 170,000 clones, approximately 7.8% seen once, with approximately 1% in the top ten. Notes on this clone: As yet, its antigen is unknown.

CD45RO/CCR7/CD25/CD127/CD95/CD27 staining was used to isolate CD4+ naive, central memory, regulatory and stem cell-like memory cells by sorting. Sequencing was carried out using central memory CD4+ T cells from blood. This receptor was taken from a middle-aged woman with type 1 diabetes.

CDR3 amino acids: CASSLAGSGRLRYNEQFF. DNA of the CDR3: TGCGCCAGCAGCTTGGCGGGTAGCGGGAGACTTAGGTACAATGAGCAGTTCTTC. The rearrangement uses TRBV5-1 and TRBJ2-1, with 9 bases lining up with TRBD2. CDR1 SGHRS and CDR2 YFSETQ come from the germline V gene. The V segment lost 0 bases and the J segment 4 bases; nucleotides outside the gene matches: 11. The CDR3 spans 18 residues.